The 4 T cell receptor beta chains below come from one sample, sequenced in a study of identical twins. TCRdb reanalysed the 5' RACE reads using MiXCR and keeps one entry per CDR3 protein. The top ten clones hold approximately 0.52% of a sample with approximately 550,000 distinct CDR3 sequences, 20% to 25% of them seen once. The same data also contributed to another study, on yellow fever vaccine responses in identical twins.

The sample consisted of CD4+ T cells sorted from blood. These receptors were obtained from a woman younger than 30 in good health.

V usage is TRBV10-3 and J usage is TRBJ1-2, with D uncertain. The ends were cut back, 4 bases at V and 4 bases at J, with 10 bases in the middle. Germline assignment: CDR1 ENHRY and CDR2 SYGVKD. This CDR3 has 13 residues. CDR3 sequence: CAISAEQRYGYTF. Here the CDR3 DNA reads TGTGCCATCAGTGCAGAACAACGCTATGGCTACACCTTC.

The sample holds a few counts of this clonotype. The chain carries TRBV5-1 and TRBJ2-6; the match to TRBD1 covers 9 bases. J lost 1 base, V lost 4 bases, and 12 bases had no gene match. The CDR3 sequence is 19 residues long. The germline CDR1 and CDR2 sequences are SGHRS and YFSETQ. CDR3 coding DNA: TGCGCCAGCAGCCCCCTTGCGACAGGGGGTTCTTCTGGGGCCAACGTCCTGACTTTC. Translating gives CASSPLATGGSSGANVLTF.

The chain is built from TRBV5-1 and TRBJ2-5; the D gene could be TRBD1 or TRBD2 (7 bases each). This CDR3 contains 16 residues. The V end was cut by 3 bases, the J end by 5 bases, with 20 bases between. The germline gives CDR1 SGHRS, CDR2 YFSETQ. CDR3 sequence reads: CASSYRQGGLGETQYF. Here the CDR3 DNA reads TGCGCCAGCAGCTACCGACAGGGAGGGTTGGGGGAGACCCAGTACTTC.

This clonotype was seen more than once but under ten times. The gene calls are TRBV12-3 or TRBV12-4 and TRBJ1-1; 7 nucleotides agree with TRBD1. This CDR3 contains 14 residues. With 5 bases clipped from V and 3 bases from J, the junction kept 6 bases outside the gene matches. DNA of the CDR3: TGTGCCAGCAGTAAGACAGGGTTGGACACTGAAGCTTTCTTT. Amino acids: CASSKTGLDTEAFF.